This record looks at one T cell receptor (beta chain) sequence and its context. Its cognate antigen is unknown. This entry comes from a study of cytomegalovirus exposure and HLA in healthy donors. Whole-study findings and limits: According to the study, around 150 TCR beta chains were cytomegalovirus-associated. Subsequent analysis of the roughly 120 validation repertoires found a tendency for first-cohort TCR clusters to co-occur.

The V gene's germline CDR1 is SGDLS and CDR2 YYNGEE. CDR3 size: 15 residues. The junction had 4 bases not matched to a gene; V was cut back by 3 bases and J by 3 bases. Sequencing was performed with immunoSEQ multiplex PCR; in TCRdb, only in-frame clones are kept and a portion is missing. Here the sample spans about 74,000 clones, around 95% being singletons. This clonotype was obtained from a woman aged 18-35 years in good health and CMV-seropositive. The sequencing sample was made of PBMCs. The chain couples TRBV9 to TRBJ2-3, with TRBD2 identical over 10 bases. CDR3 coding DNA: TGTGCCAGCAGCGGAGCGGGAGGGGGAACAGATACGCAGTATTTT. This encodes CASSGAGGGTDTQYF.